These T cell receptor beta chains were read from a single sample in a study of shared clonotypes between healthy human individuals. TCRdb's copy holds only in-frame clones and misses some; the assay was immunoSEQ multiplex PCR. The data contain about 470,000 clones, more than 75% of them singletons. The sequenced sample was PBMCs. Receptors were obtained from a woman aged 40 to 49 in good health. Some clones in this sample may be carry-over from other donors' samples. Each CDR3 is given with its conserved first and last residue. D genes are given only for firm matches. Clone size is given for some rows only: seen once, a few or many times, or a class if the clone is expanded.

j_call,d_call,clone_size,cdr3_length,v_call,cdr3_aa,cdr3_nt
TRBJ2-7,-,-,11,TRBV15,CATGTLYEQYF,TGTGCCACCGGGACTTTGTACGAGCAGTACTTC
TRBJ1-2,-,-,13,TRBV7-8,CASSLVTNYGYTF,TGTGCCAGCAGCTTAGTAACTAACTATGGCTACACCTTC
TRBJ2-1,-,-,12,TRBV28,CASSSTLDEQFF,TGTGCCAGCAGTTCCACCCTAGATGAGCAGTTCTTC
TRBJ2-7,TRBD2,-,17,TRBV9,CASSSRPTTSGSYEQYF,TGTGCCAGCAGCTCTCGCCCTACGACTAGCGGCTCCTACGAGCAGTACTTC
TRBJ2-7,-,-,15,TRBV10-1,CASSEGEIQHYEQYF,TGCGCCAGCAGTGAGGGGGAGATCCAGCATTACGAGCAGTACTTC
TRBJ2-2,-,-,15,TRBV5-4,CASSLEAWDTGELFF,TGTGCCAGCAGCTTGGAGGCTTGGGATACCGGGGAGCTGTTTTTT
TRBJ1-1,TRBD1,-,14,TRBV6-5,CASRAQGKGTEAFF,TGTGCCAGCAGGGCACAGGGGAAAGGCACTGAAGCTTTCTTT
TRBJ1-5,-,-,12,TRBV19,CASSGPSQPQHF,TGTGCCAGCTCCGGGCCGAGCCAGCCCCAGCATTTT
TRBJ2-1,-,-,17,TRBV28,CASSPIPDTMGYNEQFF,TGTGCCAGCAGTCCCATCCCGGACACTATGGGGTACAATGAGCAGTTCTTC
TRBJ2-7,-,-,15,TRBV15,CATSRGQSGSYEQYF,TGTGCCACCAGCAGAGGTCAAAGCGGCTCCTACGAGCAGTACTTC
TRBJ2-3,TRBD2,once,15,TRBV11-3,CASSFGLADTDTQYF,TGTGCCAGCAGCTTCGGACTAGCGGACACAGATACGCAGTATTTT
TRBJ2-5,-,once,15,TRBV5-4,CASSPYGRLQETQYF,TGTGCCAGCAGCCCGTATGGGCGGCTACAAGAGACCCAGTACTTC
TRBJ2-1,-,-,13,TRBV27,CASKRTQYNEQFF,TGTGCCAGCAAACGGACCCAATACAATGAGCAGTTCTTC
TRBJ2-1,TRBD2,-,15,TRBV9,CASSVGTSGRNEQFF,TGTGCCAGCAGCGTTGGGACTAGCGGGAGAAATGAGCAGTTCTTC